This T cell receptor (beta chain) stems from a study of T cell repertoires in aging, cancer and after chemotherapy. This CDR3 has 15 amino acids. V gave up 2 bases and J gave up 4 bases, with 13 bases separating them. Germline CDR1 is MNHEY and CDR2 is SVGAGI. Regarding the study as a whole: Compared with age-matched healthy donors, untreated hematological or solid cancer patients showed higher blood TCR clonality.

Amplification of TCR beta used genomic DNA extracted from peripheral blood. This clonotype was observed a handful of times. Its target is unknown. A mixed TRB-A/B primer pool amplified rearranged TRB by multiplex touch-down PCR. Each CDR3 protein is one row after TCRdb ran MiXCR on the multiplex PCR reads. This sample yields several thousand distinct CDR3 sequences, of which approximately 45% are seen a single time; 6.5% to 8% belongs to the top ten. The specimen sequenced was blood. The TCR sequence derives from a human donor with a blood cancer. The rearrangement links TRBV6-5 to TRBJ2-3; D is ambiguous. In nucleotides, the CDR3 is TGTGCCAGCAGTTACACAAGGTTCGGAGCAGATACGCAGTATTTT. Protein: CASSYTRFGADTQYF.